This T cell receptor (beta chain) was recovered during a study of Ad26.COV2.S vaccination and SARS-CoV-2 variants. Produced via immunoSEQ multiplex PCR; TCRdb's table is partial and in-frame only. The sample yields some 320,000 clones, around four fifths seen once. Documented treatment: roughly 19 received Ad26.COV2.S at low or high dose, single or two shots; roughly five received placebo; per-sample allocation not given. Samples were taken on day 63 after the first vaccine or placebo injection. The TCR comes from a person aged 18-60 years who received the Ad26.COV2.S COVID-19 vaccine or a placebo. This specimen was peripheral blood, taken in a trial of Ad26.COV2.S vaccine versus placebo.

CDR3 residues: CATSVPDRVRADTQYF. In nucleotides, the CDR3 is TGTGCCACCAGTGTTCCGGACCGAGTTAGGGCAGATACGCAGTATTTT. The J gene is TRBJ2-3, the V gene TRBV24-1; the D is unclear. The germline V gene encodes CDR1 KGHDR and CDR2 SFDVKD. V was clipped by 5 bases and J by 4 bases, with 18 bases between them. The CDR3 covers 16 residues.